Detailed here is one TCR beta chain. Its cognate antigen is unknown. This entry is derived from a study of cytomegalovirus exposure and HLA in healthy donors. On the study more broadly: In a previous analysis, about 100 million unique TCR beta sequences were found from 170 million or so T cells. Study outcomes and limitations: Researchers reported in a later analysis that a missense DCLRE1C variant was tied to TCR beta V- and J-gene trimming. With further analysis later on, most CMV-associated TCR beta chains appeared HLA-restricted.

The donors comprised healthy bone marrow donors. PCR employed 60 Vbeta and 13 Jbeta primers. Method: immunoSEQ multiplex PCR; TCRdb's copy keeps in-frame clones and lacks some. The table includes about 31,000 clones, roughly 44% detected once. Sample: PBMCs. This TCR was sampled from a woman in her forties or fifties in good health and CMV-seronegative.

DNA of the CDR3: TGTGCCACCGGGGATTCAGCACACTTCTCGGGGGAGCAGTACTTC. As protein: CATGDSAHFSGEQYF. The V and J genes are TRBV7-9 and TRBJ2-7, with a possible D match to TRBD2 (5 bases). The CDR3 has 15 amino acids. Germline CDR1 is SEHNR and CDR2 is FQNEAQ (reference sequence). Trimming left V 10 bases short and J 7 bases short, with 26 bases between.